One T cell receptor (beta chain) is described in this entry. The PCR made use of 60 Vbeta and 13 Jbeta primers. Using immunoSEQ multiplex PCR, the repertoire was profiled, and TCRdb retains in-frame clones only, with some absent. The sample holds 150,000 to 200,000 clones, roughly 77% seen once. This sample stems from a study of cytomegalovirus exposure and HLA in healthy donors. On the study more broadly: A previous analysis identified approximately 110 million unique TCR beta sequences derived from around 180 million T cells. Some 85 million unique TCRs, all from HLA-typed donors, were included in an early release of the data.

The CDR3 extends over 15 amino acids. Germline assignment: CDR1 LGHNA and CDR2 YNFKEQ. V shed 1 base and J shed 1 base, with 8 bases lying between them. The specimen was PBMCs. The rearrangement uses TRBV4-2 and TRBJ1-3; perhaps TRBD1 as D (6 bases). This clonotype was obtained from a woman aged 45-60 years in good health and CMV-seronegative. CDR3: CASSQVQGSGNTIYF. DNA of the CDR3: TGTGCCAGCAGCCAAGTACAGGGATCTGGAAACACCATATATTTT.